This TCR beta chain was sequenced during a study of graft-versus-host responses after intestinal transplantation. Study-level points and caveats: Present in recipient marrow, GvH clones included some that appeared first in ileum or blood. The study found high graft-versus-host to host-versus-graft clonal ratios in allografts of patients with graft-donor T cell macrochimerism.

Data came from immunoSEQ multiplex PCR; TCRdb stores just in-frame clones and leaves some out. The repertoire has more than 85,000 clones, just under 95% of them found once; the top ten carry around 0.49%. V dropped 1 base and J dropped 3; count of bases not matched to a gene: 8. Germline CDR1 and CDR2: SSHAT and FNYEAQ (reference sequence). The length of the CDR3 is 18 residues. As to this clone: Its antigen is still unknown.

The receptor comes from a human donor who received an intestinal transplant. V usage is TRBV7-7 and J usage is TRBJ2-3, with 12 bases identical to TRBD2. Material: unstimulated CD8+ T cells sorted from spleen or lymph node cells, obtained before intestinal transplant. CDR3: CASSLDSPSGRVTDTQYF. DNA for the CDR3: TGTGCCAGCAGCTTAGATTCACCTAGCGGGAGGGTTACAGATACGCAGTATTTT.